The source of this T cell receptor (beta chain) is a study of cytotoxic CD8 clonotypes in ibrutinib-treated CLL. Study as a whole: Investigators collected response samples after a median 12 months of treatment, range 6 to 36.

The CDR3 is made up of 15 amino acids. Germline V gene sequence: CDR1 MNHEY, CDR2 SMNVEV (reference sequence). V shed 3 bases and J shed 6 bases, with 14 bases lying between them. TCRdb's copy holds only in-frame clones and misses some; the assay was immunoSEQ multiplex PCR. The sample has tens of thousands of clones, about two thirds seen once. The sample here was PBMCs, taken at disease progression, from a patient treated with ibrutinib. This sequence was found in a human donor with chronic lymphocytic leukemia. V usage is TRBV27 and J usage is TRBJ2-2, with unresolved D. CDR3 in amino acids: CASSFSVIGAGELFF. As DNA, the CDR3 is TGTGCCAGCAGTTTTTCGGTGATCGGTGCCGGGGAGCTGTTTTTT.